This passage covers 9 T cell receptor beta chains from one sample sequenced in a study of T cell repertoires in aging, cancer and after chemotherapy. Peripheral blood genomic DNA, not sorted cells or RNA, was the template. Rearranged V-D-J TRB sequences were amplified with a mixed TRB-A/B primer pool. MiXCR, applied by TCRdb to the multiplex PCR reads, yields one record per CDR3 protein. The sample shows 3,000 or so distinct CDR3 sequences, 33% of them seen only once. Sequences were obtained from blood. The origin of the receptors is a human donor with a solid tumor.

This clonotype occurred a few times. The CDR3 nucleotides are TGCGCCAGCAGCTGGAACACCGGGACAGCGACGAACACCGGGGAGCTGTTTTTT. It codes for CASSWNTGTATNTGELFF. This sequence joins TRBV5-1 and TRBJ2-2, with 7 positions matching TRBD1. This CDR3 has 18 amino acids. Germline-derived CDR1 and CDR2 are SGHRS and YFSETQ. With 3 bases clipped from V and 0 bases from J, the junction kept 11 bases outside the gene matches.

The CDR3 here is CASSFRGQDYNTDTQYF. CDR3 coding DNA: TGTGCCAGCAGCTTCCGCGGACAGGACTATAACACAGATACGCAGTATTTT. V gene TRBV5-5 combines with J gene TRBJ2-3, with a possible D match to TRBD1 (7 bases). Trimming pared 2 bases from V and 2 bases from J, leaving 18 bases between. The CDR3 runs 17 residues. Germline assignment: CDR1 SGHKS and CDR2 YYEKEE (reference sequence).

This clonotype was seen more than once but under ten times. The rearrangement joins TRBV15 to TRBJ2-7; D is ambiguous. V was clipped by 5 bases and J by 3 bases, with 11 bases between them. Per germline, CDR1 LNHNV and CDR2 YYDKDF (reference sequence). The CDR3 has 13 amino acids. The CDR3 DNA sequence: TGTGCCACCAGCTTATCCGTTCGCTACGAGCAGTACTTC. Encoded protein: CATSLSVRYEQYF.

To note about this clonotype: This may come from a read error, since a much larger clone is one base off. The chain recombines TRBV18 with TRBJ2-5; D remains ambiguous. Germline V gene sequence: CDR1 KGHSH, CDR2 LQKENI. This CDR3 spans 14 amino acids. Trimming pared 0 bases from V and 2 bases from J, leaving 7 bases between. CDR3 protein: CASSPPSGQETQYF. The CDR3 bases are TGTGCCAGCTCACCACCGTCAGGTCAAGAGACCCAGTACTTC.

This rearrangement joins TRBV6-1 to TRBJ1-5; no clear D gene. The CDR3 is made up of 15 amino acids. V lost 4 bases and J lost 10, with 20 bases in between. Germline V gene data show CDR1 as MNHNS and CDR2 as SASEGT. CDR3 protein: CASSAVTATDRPQHF. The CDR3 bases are TGTGCCAGCAGTGCCGTCACGGCAACTGACCGACCCCAGCATTTT.

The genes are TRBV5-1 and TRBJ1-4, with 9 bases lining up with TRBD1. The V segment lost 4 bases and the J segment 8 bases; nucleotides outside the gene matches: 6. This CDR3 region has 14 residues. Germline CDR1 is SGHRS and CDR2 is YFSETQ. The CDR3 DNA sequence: TGCGCCAGCAGCGACACAGGGGGCAGGGAAAAACTGTTTTTT. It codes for CASSDTGGREKLFF. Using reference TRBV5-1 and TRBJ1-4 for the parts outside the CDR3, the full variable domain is KAGVTQTPRYLIKTRGQQVTLSCSPISGHRSVSWYQQTPGQGLQFLFEYFSETQRNKGNFPGRFSGRQFSNSRSEMNVSTLELGDSALYLCASSDTGGREKLFFGSGTQLSVL.

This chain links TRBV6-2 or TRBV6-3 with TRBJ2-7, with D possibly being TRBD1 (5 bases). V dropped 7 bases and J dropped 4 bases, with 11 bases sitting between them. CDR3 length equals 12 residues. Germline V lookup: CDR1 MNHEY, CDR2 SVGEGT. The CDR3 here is CASTQGAYEQYF. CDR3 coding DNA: TGTGCCAGCACTCAGGGTGCGTACGAGCAGTACTTC.

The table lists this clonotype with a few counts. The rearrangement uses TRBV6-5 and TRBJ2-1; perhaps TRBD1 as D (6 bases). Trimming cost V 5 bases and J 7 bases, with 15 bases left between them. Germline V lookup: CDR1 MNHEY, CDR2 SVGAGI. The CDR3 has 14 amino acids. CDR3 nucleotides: TGTGCCAGCAGTGACAGGTGGACCATTAATGAGCAGTTCTTC. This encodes CASSDRWTINEQFF.

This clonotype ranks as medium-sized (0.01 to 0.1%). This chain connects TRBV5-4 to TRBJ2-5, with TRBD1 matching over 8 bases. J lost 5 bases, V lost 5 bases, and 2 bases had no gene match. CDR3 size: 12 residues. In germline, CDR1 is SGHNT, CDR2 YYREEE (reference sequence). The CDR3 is CASRRDRETQYF. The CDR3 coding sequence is TGTGCCAGCAGGAGGGACAGGGAGACCCAGTACTTC.